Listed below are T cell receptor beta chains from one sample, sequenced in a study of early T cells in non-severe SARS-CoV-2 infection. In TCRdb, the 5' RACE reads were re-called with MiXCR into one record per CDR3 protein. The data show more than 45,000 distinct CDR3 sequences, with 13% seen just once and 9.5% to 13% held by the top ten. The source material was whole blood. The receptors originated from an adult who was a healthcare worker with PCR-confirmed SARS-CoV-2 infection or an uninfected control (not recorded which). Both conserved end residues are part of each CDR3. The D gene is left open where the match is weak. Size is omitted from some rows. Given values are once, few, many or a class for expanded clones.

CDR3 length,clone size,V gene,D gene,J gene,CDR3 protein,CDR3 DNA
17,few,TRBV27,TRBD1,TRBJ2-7,CASSLSGQGRSSYEQYF,TGTGCCAGCAGTTTGTCCGGACAGGGCCGGAGCTCCTACGAGCAGTACTTC
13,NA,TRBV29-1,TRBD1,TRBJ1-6,CSVVVDRDSPLHF,TGCAGCGTTGTGGTGGACAGGGATTCACCCCTCCACTTT
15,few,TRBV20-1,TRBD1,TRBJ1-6,CSVKRLGQQNSPLHF,TGCAGTGTGAAGCGGTTGGGACAGCAGAATTCACCCCTCCACTTT
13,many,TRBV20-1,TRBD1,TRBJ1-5,CSASTGQNQPQHF,TGCAGTGCTAGTACGGGACAGAATCAGCCCCAGCATTTT
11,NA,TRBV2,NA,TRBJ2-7,CATLMAYEQYF,TGTGCCACCCTGATGGCCTACGAGCAGTACTTC
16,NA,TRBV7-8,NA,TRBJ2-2,CASSWPGARETGELFF,TGTGCCAGCAGCTGGCCCGGGGCCCGCGAGACCGGGGAGCTGTTTTTT
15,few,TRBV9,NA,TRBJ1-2,CASSAEGDTLYGYTF,TGTGCCAGCAGCGCAGAAGGGGACACACTCTATGGCTACACCTTC
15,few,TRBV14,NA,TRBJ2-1,CASSQIPFPYNEQFF,TGTGCCAGCAGCCAAATCCCTTTTCCCTACAATGAGCAGTTCTTC
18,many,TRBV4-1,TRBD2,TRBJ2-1,CASSQDPGSSGGHNEQFF,TGCGCCAGCAGCCAAGATCCGGGCTCTAGCGGGGGGCACAATGAGCAGTTCTTC
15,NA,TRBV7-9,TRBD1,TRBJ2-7,CASSLAGDRVYEQYF,TGTGCCAGCAGCTTAGCTGGGGACAGGGTCTACGAGCAGTACTTC
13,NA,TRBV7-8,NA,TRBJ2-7,CAAGPGRRTEQYF,TGTGCAGCAGGGCCGGGACGACGAACCGAGCAGTACTTC
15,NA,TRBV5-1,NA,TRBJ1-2,CASGRDGATGYGYTF,TGCGCCAGCGGCCGCGATGGGGCCACAGGCTATGGCTACACCTTC
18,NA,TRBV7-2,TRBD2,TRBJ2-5,CASSPRTSGGQKQETQYF,TGTGCCAGCAGCCCGCGGACTAGCGGGGGTCAAAAACAAGAGACCCAGTACTTC
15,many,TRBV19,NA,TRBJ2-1,CASSIVGGLLGEQFF,TGTGCCAGTAGTATAGTGGGGGGCCTTTTAGGTGAGCAGTTCTTC
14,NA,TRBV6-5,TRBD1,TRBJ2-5,CASSAPGGLKTQYF,TGTGCCAGCAGTGCCCCAGGGGGCCTGAAGACCCAGTACTTC
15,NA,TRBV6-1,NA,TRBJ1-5,CASSEKYGGNQPQHF,TGTGCCAGCAGTGAAAAGTACGGAGGCAATCAGCCCCAGCATTTT
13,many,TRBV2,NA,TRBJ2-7,CASSEWPGGEQYF,TGTGCCAGCAGTGAATGGCCAGGGGGGGAGCAGTACTTC
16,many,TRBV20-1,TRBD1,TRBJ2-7,CSAARLAGTGGDEQYF,TGCAGTGCTGCCCGTCTTGCCGGGACAGGGGGCGACGAGCAGTACTTC
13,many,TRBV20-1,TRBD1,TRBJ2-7,CSARDQGANEQYF,TGCAGTGCTAGGGACCAGGGGGCGAACGAGCAGTACTTC
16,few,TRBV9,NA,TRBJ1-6,CASSGEGDGANSPLHF,TGTGCCAGCAGCGGAGAAGGGGATGGGGCGAATTCACCCCTCCACTTT
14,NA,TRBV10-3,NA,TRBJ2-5,CATAVSTVQETQYF,TGTGCCACCGCCGTCTCGACAGTTCAAGAGACCCAGTACTTC
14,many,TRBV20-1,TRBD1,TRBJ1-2,CSARPGQDPYGYTF,TGCAGTGCTAGACCTGGACAGGACCCATATGGCTACACCTTC
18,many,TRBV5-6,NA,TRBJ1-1,CASSRWTGGNLLNTEAFF,TGTGCCAGCAGCCGATGGACGGGGGGAAACCTTTTGAACACTGAAGCTTTCTTT
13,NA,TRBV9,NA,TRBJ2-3,CASSPQSTDTQYF,TGTGCCAGCAGCCCTCAGAGCACAGATACGCAGTATTTT
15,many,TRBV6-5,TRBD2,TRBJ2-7,CASSFLAGGSYEQYF,TGTGCCAGCAGCTTCCTGGCGGGAGGTTCCTACGAGCAGTACTTC
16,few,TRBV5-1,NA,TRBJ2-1,CASSNSGTQVYNEQFF,TGCGCCAGCTCCAATTCGGGGACCCAAGTCTACAATGAGCAGTTCTTC
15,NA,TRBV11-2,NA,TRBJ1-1,CVSSSYRVTNTEAFF,TGTGTCAGCAGCAGCTACAGGGTTACGAACACTGAAGCTTTCTTT
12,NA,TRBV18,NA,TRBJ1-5,CASSPRDQPQHF,TGTGCCAGCTCACCACGCGATCAGCCCCAGCATTTT
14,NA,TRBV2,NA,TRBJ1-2,CASIPGRAVYGYTF,TGTGCCAGCATCCCGGGGAGGGCAGTCTATGGCTACACCTTC
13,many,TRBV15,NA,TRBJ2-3,CATSRDLADTQYF,TGTGCCACCAGCAGAGATTTGGCAGATACGCAGTATTTT
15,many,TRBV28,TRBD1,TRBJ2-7,CASSLTGGLIPGQYF,TGTGCCAGCAGTTTAACAGGGGGACTTATCCCCGGGCAGTACTTC
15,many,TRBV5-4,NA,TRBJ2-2,CASSLNGLNTGELFF,TGTGCCAGCAGCTTGAACGGGTTAAACACCGGGGAGCTGTTTTTT
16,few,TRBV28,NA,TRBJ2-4,CASSPPGAGAKNIQYF,TGTGCCAGCAGTCCGCCGGGGGCAGGAGCCAAAAACATTCAGTACTTC
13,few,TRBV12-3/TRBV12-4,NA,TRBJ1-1,CASTTAGMGEAFF,TGTGCCAGCACCACCGCGGGCATGGGTGAAGCTTTCTTT
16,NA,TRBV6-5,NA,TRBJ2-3,CASSPKRTLSTDTQYF,TGTGCCAGCAGCCCCAAGAGGACTCTTTCCACAGATACGCAGTATTTT
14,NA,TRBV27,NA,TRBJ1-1,CASSLAGVNTEAFF,TGTGCCAGCAGTTTAGCCGGGGTGAACACTGAAGCTTTCTTT
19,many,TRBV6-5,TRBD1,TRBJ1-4,CASSYSIGQGLVGREKLFF,TGTGCCAGCAGTTACTCGATAGGACAGGGGCTCGTCGGACGCGAAAAACTGTTTTTT
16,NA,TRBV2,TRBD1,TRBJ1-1,CASSRGQGARWTEAFF,TGTGCCAGCAGTCGGGGACAGGGGGCGAGGTGGACTGAAGCTTTCTTT
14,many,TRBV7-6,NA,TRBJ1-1,CASSSTRGNTEAFF,TGTGCCAGCAGTTCTACACGGGGAAACACTGAAGCTTTCTTT
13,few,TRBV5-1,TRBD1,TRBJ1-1,CASSPRGGTEAFF,TGCGCCAGCAGCCCCAGGGGGGGGACTGAAGCTTTCTTT
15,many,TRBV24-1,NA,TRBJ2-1,CATSAVGQNRDEQFF,TGTGCCACCAGTGCCGTGGGCCAAAACAGGGATGAGCAGTTCTTC
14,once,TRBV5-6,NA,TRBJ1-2,CASSLKADTYGYTF,TGTGCCAGCAGCCTTAAGGCGGATACGTATGGCTACACCTTC
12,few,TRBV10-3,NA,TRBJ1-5,CAISGSNQPQHF,TGTGCCATCAGTGGAAGCAATCAGCCCCAGCATTTT
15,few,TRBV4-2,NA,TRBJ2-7,CASSQVALGAYEQYF,TGTGCCAGCAGCCAAGTAGCTCTAGGGGCCTACGAGCAGTACTTC
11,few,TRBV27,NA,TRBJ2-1,CASAGISEQFF,TGTGCCTCTGCGGGAATCAGCGAGCAGTTCTTC
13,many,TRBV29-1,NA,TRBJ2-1,CSVELESYNEQFF,TGCAGCGTTGAACTAGAATCCTACAATGAGCAGTTCTTC
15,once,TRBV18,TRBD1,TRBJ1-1,CASSSTGGTFTEAFF,TGTGCCAGCTCATCTACAGGGGGCACTTTCACTGAAGCTTTCTTT
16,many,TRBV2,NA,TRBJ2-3,CASMETSGLPAETQYF,TGTGCCAGCATGGAGACTTCGGGACTTCCGGCAGAGACGCAGTATTTT
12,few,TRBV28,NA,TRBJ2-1,CAGSGLYNEQFF,TGTGCCGGTTCGGGGCTTTACAATGAGCAGTTCTTC
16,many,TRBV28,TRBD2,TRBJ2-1,CASRGLAGGSYNEQFF,TGTGCCAGCAGGGGACTGGCGGGAGGTTCCTACAATGAGCAGTTCTTC